A selection of T cell receptor beta chains follows, all from one sample in a study of blood T cell repertoires in COVID-19. Clones were sequenced by immunoSEQ multiplex PCR, and TCRdb holds only the in-frame ones, with some missing. In the table there are hundreds of thousands of clones, over 65% of which are singletons. Sequences were obtained from peripheral blood. Every receptor here comes from a woman older than 75 with acute or convalescent COVID-19. Each CDR3 is given with its conserved first and last residue. D genes are given only for firm matches. Expanded clones get a size class; other rows say once, few or many, or leave the size out.

clone size: few
V gene: TRBV7-5
J gene: TRBJ2-7
D gene: .
CDR3 protein: CARSLRLAGRRSYEQYF
CDR3 DNA: TGTGCCAGAAGCCTCCGACTAGCGGGGAGACGATCCTACGAGCAGTACTTC

clone size: .
V gene: TRBV6-4
J gene: TRBJ2-3
D gene: TRBD1
CDR3 protein: CASTGQGARTDTQYF
CDR3 DNA: TGTGCCAGCACCGGTCAGGGGGCGCGCACAGATACGCAGTATTTT

clone size: few
V gene: TRBV6-5
J gene: TRBJ2-7
D gene: TRBD1
CDR3 protein: CASSYRDREFYEQYF
CDR3 DNA: TGTGCCAGCAGTTACCGGGACAGGGAGTTCTACGAGCAGTACTTC

clone size: .
V gene: TRBV3-1/TRBV3-2
J gene: TRBJ1-5
D gene: .
CDR3 protein: CASSQGGAQHF
CDR3 DNA: TGTGCCAGCAGCCAAGGGGGCGCCCAGCATTTT

clone size: .
V gene: TRBV18
J gene: TRBJ1-2
D gene: .
CDR3 protein: CASSLGQGANYGYTF
CDR3 DNA: TGTGCCAGCTCACTCGGACAAGGAGCTAACTATGGCTACACCTTC

clone size: .
V gene: TRBV7-8
J gene: TRBJ1-6
D gene: TRBD1
CDR3 protein: CASRGQGLDNSPLHF
CDR3 DNA: TGTGCCAGCAGGGGACAGGGGCTCGATAATTCACCCCTCCACTTT

clone size: .
V gene: TRBV5-5
J gene: TRBJ1-2
D gene: .
CDR3 protein: CASSLFREDGYTF
CDR3 DNA: TGTGCCAGCAGCTTGTTCCGGGAGGATGGCTACACCTTC

clone size: .
V gene: TRBV7-8
J gene: TRBJ1-3
D gene: .
CDR3 protein: CASSLSTPNSGNTIYF
CDR3 DNA: TGTGCCAGCAGCTTAAGTACACCAAACTCTGGAAACACCATATATTTT

clone size: .
V gene: TRBV5-1
J gene: TRBJ2-1
D gene: .
CDR3 protein: CASSWTEGNNEQFF
CDR3 DNA: TGCGCCAGCAGCTGGACAGAGGGTAACAATGAGCAGTTCTTC

clone size: .
V gene: TRBV3-1/TRBV3-2
J gene: TRBJ1-2
D gene: TRBD1
CDR3 protein: CASRQGYGYTF
CDR3 DNA: TGTGCCAGCCGACAGGGGTATGGCTACACCTTC

clone size: .
V gene: TRBV9
J gene: TRBJ1-6
D gene: .
CDR3 protein: CASSGEWTSPLHF
CDR3 DNA: TGTGCCAGCAGCGGGGAGTGGACCTCACCCCTCCACTTT

clone size: few
V gene: TRBV5-1
J gene: TRBJ1-1
D gene: .
CDR3 protein: CASSLTAGNTEAFF
CDR3 DNA: TGCGCCAGCAGCCTGACTGCGGGTAACACTGAAGCTTTCTTT

clone size: .
V gene: TRBV15
J gene: TRBJ2-5
D gene: .
CDR3 protein: CATSRASRTQYF
CDR3 DNA: TGTGCCACCAGCAGAGCTTCTCGGACCCAGTACTTC

clone size: .
V gene: TRBV20-1
J gene: TRBJ2-1
D gene: TRBD2
CDR3 protein: CSASKGLARNNEQFF
CDR3 DNA: TGCAGTGCTAGTAAAGGACTAGCTCGGAACAATGAGCAGTTCTTC

clone size: .
V gene: TRBV19
J gene: TRBJ1-1
D gene: TRBD1
CDR3 protein: CASSIDGTVEAFF
CDR3 DNA: TGTGCCAGTAGTATAGATGGGACAGTTGAAGCTTTCTTT

clone size: .
V gene: TRBV10-1
J gene: TRBJ2-1
D gene: TRBD2
CDR3 protein: CASSESGTSIGEQFF
CDR3 DNA: TGCGCCAGCAGTGAGAGTGGGACTAGTATTGGTGAGCAGTTCTTC

clone size: .
V gene: TRBV4-1
J gene: TRBJ2-1
D gene: .
CDR3 protein: CASSQAATQGLLQFF
CDR3 DNA: TGCGCCAGCAGCCAAGCCGCCACACAAGGACTTTTACAGTTCTTC

clone size: once
V gene: TRBV18
J gene: TRBJ1-4
D gene: .
CDR3 protein: CASSPQMGASEKLFF
CDR3 DNA: TGTGCCAGCTCCCCGCAGATGGGGGCGAGTGAAAAACTGTTTTTT

clone size: .
V gene: TRBV5-1
J gene: TRBJ2-5
D gene: TRBD2
CDR3 protein: CASSFGSTSVETQYF
CDR3 DNA: TGCGCCAGCAGCTTTGGGTCGACTAGCGTGGAGACCCAGTACTTC

clone size: .
V gene: TRBV6-5
J gene: TRBJ2-5
D gene: TRBD2
CDR3 protein: CASSYLSGGQETQYF
CDR3 DNA: TGTGCCAGCAGTTACTTGAGCGGGGGCCAAGAGACCCAGTACTTC

clone size: .
V gene: TRBV3-1/TRBV3-2
J gene: TRBJ2-1
D gene: TRBD2
CDR3 protein: CASSASGGNEQFF
CDR3 DNA: TGTGCCAGCAGCGCGTCGGGGGGCAATGAGCAGTTCTTC

clone size: .
V gene: TRBV5-5
J gene: TRBJ2-1
D gene: TRBD2
CDR3 protein: CASSQRLAGGNEQFF
CDR3 DNA: TGTGCCAGCAGCCAGAGACTAGCGGGAGGAAATGAGCAGTTCTTC

clone size: .
V gene: TRBV5-1
J gene: TRBJ2-3
D gene: TRBD1
CDR3 protein: CASSFQGQGVDTQYF
CDR3 DNA: TGCGCCAGCAGCTTCCAGGGACAGGGGGTCGATACGCAGTATTTT

clone size: .
V gene: TRBV7-3
J gene: TRBJ2-3
D gene: .
CDR3 protein: CASSLRGEDTQYF
CDR3 DNA: TGTGCCAGCAGCTTAAGGGGGGAGGATACGCAGTATTTT

clone size: .
V gene: TRBV5-6
J gene: TRBJ1-2
D gene: .
CDR3 protein: CASTPAGSNYGYTF
CDR3 DNA: TGTGCCTCCACCCCGGCGGGCAGTAACTATGGCTACACCTTC

clone size: .
V gene: TRBV20-1
J gene: TRBJ2-5
D gene: .
CDR3 protein: CSARLAHTQYF
CDR3 DNA: TGCAGTGCTAGGCTAGCTCATACCCAGTACTTC

clone size: .
V gene: TRBV18
J gene: TRBJ1-4
D gene: .
CDR3 protein: CASSLGESEKLFF
CDR3 DNA: TGTGCCAGCTCACTTGGGGAGAGTGAAAAACTGTTTTTT

clone size: few
V gene: TRBV11-2
J gene: TRBJ2-3
D gene: TRBD2
CDR3 protein: CASSPGGTQYF
CDR3 DNA: TGTGCCAGCAGCCCGGGGGGTACGCAGTATTTT

clone size: .
V gene: TRBV7-2
J gene: TRBJ2-7
D gene: TRBD1
CDR3 protein: CASSLEFLQGGEQYF
CDR3 DNA: TGTGCCAGCAGCTTAGAGTTCTTACAGGGGGGAGAGCAGTACTTC

clone size: .
V gene: TRBV12-3/TRBV12-4
J gene: TRBJ1-1
D gene: .
CDR3 protein: CASSPGGEAFF
CDR3 DNA: TGTGCCAGCAGTCCCGGTGGTGAAGCTTTCTTT

clone size: once
V gene: TRBV7-2
J gene: TRBJ2-7
D gene: TRBD2
CDR3 protein: CASSPPGLAGGLYEQYF
CDR3 DNA: TGTGCCAGCAGCCCCCCGGGACTAGCGGGGGGTCTCTACGAGCAGTACTTC

clone size: .
V gene: TRBV6-6
J gene: TRBJ2-2
D gene: TRBD1
CDR3 protein: CASSPTGLIRDRGTGELFF
CDR3 DNA: TGTGCCAGCAGTCCCACAGGCCTGATCCGGGACAGGGGTACCGGGGAGCTGTTTTTT

clone size: .
V gene: TRBV12-3/TRBV12-4
J gene: TRBJ2-2
D gene: .
CDR3 protein: CASTGGGTGELFF
CDR3 DNA: TGTGCCAGCACCGGCGGTGGTACCGGGGAGCTGTTTTTT

clone size: .
V gene: TRBV12-3/TRBV12-4
J gene: TRBJ1-5
D gene: .
CDR3 protein: CASSFWGDQPQHF
CDR3 DNA: TGTGCCAGCAGTTTCTGGGGGGATCAGCCCCAGCATTTT

clone size: few
V gene: TRBV6-5
J gene: TRBJ2-2
D gene: .
CDR3 protein: CASSYSGGSTGELFF
CDR3 DNA: TGTGCCAGCAGTTACTCGGGAGGATCGACCGGGGAGCTGTTTTTT

clone size: .
V gene: TRBV5-4
J gene: TRBJ1-4
D gene: .
CDR3 protein: CASSFGKGELFF
CDR3 DNA: TGTGCCAGCAGCTTCGGGAAGGGGGAACTGTTTTTT

clone size: few
V gene: TRBV3-1/TRBV3-2
J gene: TRBJ2-4
D gene: TRBD1
CDR3 protein: CASSQGDRVDF
CDR3 DNA: TGTGCCAGCAGCCAAGGAGACAGGGTGGACTTC

clone size: .
V gene: TRBV6-5
J gene: TRBJ2-1
D gene: .
CDR3 protein: CASSYTRQGRDEQFF
CDR3 DNA: TGTGCCAGCAGTTACACTCGACAGGGGAGGGATGAGCAGTTCTTC

clone size: .
V gene: TRBV4-3
J gene: TRBJ2-1
D gene: TRBD2
CDR3 protein: CASSQVLAGYNEQFF
CDR3 DNA: TGCGCCAGCAGCCAAGTTCTAGCGGGGTACAATGAGCAGTTCTTC

clone size: .
V gene: TRBV3-1/TRBV3-2
J gene: TRBJ2-5
D gene: TRBD2
CDR3 protein: CASSPPGTSEQETQYF
CDR3 DNA: TGTGCCAGCAGCCCGCCCGGGACTAGCGAACAAGAGACCCAGTACTTC

clone size: once
V gene: TRBV19
J gene: TRBJ1-2
D gene: TRBD1
CDR3 protein: CASTPVPGQGAGGYTF
CDR3 DNA: TGTGCCAGCACTCCCGTCCCGGGACAGGGGGCGGGAGGCTACACCTTC

clone size: .
V gene: TRBV6-5
J gene: TRBJ2-7
D gene: TRBD2
CDR3 protein: CASSLSSGGYEQYF
CDR3 DNA: TGTGCCAGCAGCTTATCTAGCGGGGGCTACGAGCAGTACTTC

clone size: few
V gene: TRBV19
J gene: TRBJ1-1
D gene: TRBD1
CDR3 protein: CASSGRTGSTNTEAFF
CDR3 DNA: TGTGCCAGTAGTGGCCGGACAGGCTCTACGAACACTGAAGCTTTCTTT

clone size: few
V gene: TRBV10-2
J gene: TRBJ1-1
D gene: .
CDR3 protein: CASSESPQGSGFF
CDR3 DNA: TGCGCCAGCAGTGAGAGTCCCCAGGGTAGTGGTTTCTTT

clone size: .
V gene: TRBV5-4
J gene: TRBJ2-1
D gene: TRBD2
CDR3 protein: CASSPPGGRSLYNEQFF
CDR3 DNA: TGTGCCAGCAGCCCACCTGGCGGGAGGTCGCTCTACAATGAGCAGTTCTTC

clone size: .
V gene: TRBV10-3
J gene: TRBJ1-1
D gene: .
CDR3 protein: CAISESGAAPFEAFF
CDR3 DNA: TGTGCCATCAGTGAGTCGGGGGCGGCCCCGTTTGAAGCTTTCTTT

clone size: .
V gene: TRBV4-1
J gene: TRBJ1-4
D gene: TRBD1
CDR3 protein: CASSQDVGDRAAKLFF
CDR3 DNA: TGCGCCAGCAGCCAAGATGTTGGGGACAGGGCGGCAAAACTGTTTTTT

clone size: .
V gene: TRBV18
J gene: TRBJ2-3
D gene: TRBD2
CDR3 protein: CASSPPGGADTQYF
CDR3 DNA: TGTGCCAGCTCACCACCGGGGGGGGCAGATACGCAGTATTTT

clone size: .
V gene: TRBV28
J gene: TRBJ1-1
D gene: TRBD1
CDR3 protein: CASVSGGLTGSFTEAFF
CDR3 DNA: TGTGCCAGCGTATCAGGGGGATTAACAGGGAGTTTCACTGAAGCTTTCTTT

clone size: .
V gene: TRBV2
J gene: TRBJ2-2
D gene: TRBD2
CDR3 protein: CASNEGLAGNTGELFF
CDR3 DNA: TGTGCCAGCAACGAGGGACTAGCGGGCAACACCGGGGAGCTGTTTTTT